The present entry profiles one TCR beta chain with its context. Its target is not known. TCRdb's table, derived via immunoSEQ multiplex PCR, lists solely in-frame clones and lacks some. The table has about 110,000 clones, 85% to 90% seen once. Germline CDR1 SGHVS, CDR2 FNYEAQ. The CDR3 spans 15 residues. Trimming took 1 base from V and 6 from J; bases not matched to a gene: 9. The time point is: week 11, during vaccination. Topical imiquimod was applied with each vaccine dose, which held 300 ug of mutant IDH1 20-mer peptide. The record originates from a study of a mutant IDH1 vaccine in newly diagnosed glioma.

The origin of this receptor is a woman aged 45 to 65 with glioma. Material: PBMCs, obtained from a glioma patient whose treatment included an IDH1 peptide vaccine. The chain employs TRBV7-6 and TRBJ2-7, with TRBD1 identical over 7 bases. The DNA for the CDR3 is TGTGCCAGCAGCTTAGTAGGCCGACAGGGAACCGAGCAGTACTTC. This sequence encodes CASSLVGRQGTEQYF.